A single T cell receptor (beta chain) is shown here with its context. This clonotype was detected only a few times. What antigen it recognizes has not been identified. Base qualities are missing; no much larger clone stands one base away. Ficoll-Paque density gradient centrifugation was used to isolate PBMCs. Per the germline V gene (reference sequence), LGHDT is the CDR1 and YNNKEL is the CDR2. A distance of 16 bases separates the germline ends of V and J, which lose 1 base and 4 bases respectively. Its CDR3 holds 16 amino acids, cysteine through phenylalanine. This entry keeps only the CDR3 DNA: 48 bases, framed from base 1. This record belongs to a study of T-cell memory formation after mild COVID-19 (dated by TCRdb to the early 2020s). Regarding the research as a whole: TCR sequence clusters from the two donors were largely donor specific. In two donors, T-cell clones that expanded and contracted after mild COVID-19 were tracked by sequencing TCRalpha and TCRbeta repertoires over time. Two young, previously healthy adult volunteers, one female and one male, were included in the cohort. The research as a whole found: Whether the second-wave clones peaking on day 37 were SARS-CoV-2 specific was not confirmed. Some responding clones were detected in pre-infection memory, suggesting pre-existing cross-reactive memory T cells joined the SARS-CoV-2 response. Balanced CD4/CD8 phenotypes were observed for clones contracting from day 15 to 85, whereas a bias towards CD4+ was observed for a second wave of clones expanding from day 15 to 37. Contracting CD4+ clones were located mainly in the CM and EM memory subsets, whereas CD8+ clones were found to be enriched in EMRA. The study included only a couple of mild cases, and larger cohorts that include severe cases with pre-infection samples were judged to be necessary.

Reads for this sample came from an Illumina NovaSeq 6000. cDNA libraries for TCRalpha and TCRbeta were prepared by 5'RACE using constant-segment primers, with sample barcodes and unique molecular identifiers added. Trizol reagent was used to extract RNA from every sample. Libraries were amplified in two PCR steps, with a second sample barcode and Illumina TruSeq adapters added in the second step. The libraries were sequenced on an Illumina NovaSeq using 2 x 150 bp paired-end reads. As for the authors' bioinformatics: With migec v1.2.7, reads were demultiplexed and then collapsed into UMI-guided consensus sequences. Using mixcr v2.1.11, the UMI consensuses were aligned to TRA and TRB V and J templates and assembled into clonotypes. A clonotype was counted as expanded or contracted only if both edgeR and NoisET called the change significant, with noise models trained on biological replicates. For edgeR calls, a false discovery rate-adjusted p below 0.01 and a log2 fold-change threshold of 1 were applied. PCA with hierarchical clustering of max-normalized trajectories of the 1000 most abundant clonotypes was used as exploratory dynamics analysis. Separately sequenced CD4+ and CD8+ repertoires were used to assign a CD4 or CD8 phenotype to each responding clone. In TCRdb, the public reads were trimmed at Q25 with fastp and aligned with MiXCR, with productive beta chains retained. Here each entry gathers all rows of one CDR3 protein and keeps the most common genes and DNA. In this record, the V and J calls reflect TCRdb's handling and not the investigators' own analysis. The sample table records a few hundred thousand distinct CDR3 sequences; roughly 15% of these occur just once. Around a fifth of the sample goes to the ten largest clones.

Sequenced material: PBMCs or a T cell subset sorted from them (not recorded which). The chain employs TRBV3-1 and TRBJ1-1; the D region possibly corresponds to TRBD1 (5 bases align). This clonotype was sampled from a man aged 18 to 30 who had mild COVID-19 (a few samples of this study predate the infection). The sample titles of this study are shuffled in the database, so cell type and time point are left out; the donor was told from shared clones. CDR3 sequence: CASSQGFDRGGTEAFF. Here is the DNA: TGTGCCAGCAGCCAAGGGTTCGATAGGGGCGGCACTGAAGCTTTCTTT.